The 10 T cell receptor beta chains reported below all come from one sample, sequenced in a study of beta chain features in type 1 diabetes. Points from the study as a whole: Moderate but significant shortening of TCRB CDR3s was recorded in all four CD4+ subsets from Type 1 diabetes patients.

No antigens are known for them. TCRB transcripts that were expressed got sequenced, as all of the isolated RNA had been reverse transcribed. The method was immunoSEQ multiplex PCR; TCRdb's version includes in-frame clones alone and lacks a portion of them. The sample lists 500,000 to 650,000 clones; around 12% were seen once. Sequenced input: naive CD4+ T cells from blood. These receptor sequences come from a man in his thirties or forties with type 1 diabetes.

The chain joins TRBV4-1 to TRBJ1-2; weak D call: TRBD1 (6 bases). The V end was cut by 8 bases, the J end by 0 bases, with 13 bases between. The CDR3 is 14 amino acids. Germline V gives CDR1 MGHRA, CDR2 YSYEKL. CDR3 in DNA: TGCGCCAGCGCGCACAGGGTTACTAACTATGGCTACACCTTC. Protein: CASAHRVTNYGYTF.

This clone was counted between two and nine times. J is TRBJ2-7 and V is TRBV12-5, with D perhaps TRBD2 (6 bases). The length of the CDR3 is 15 residues. V shed 5 bases and J shed 2 bases, with 16 bases lying between them. Germline V gene sequence: CDR1 LGHNT, CDR2 FRNRAP. The CDR3 loop is CASGPGPPGAYEQYF. For the CDR3, the DNA is TGTGCTAGTGGTCCCGGACCTCCGGGGGCCTACGAGCAGTACTTC.

The sample holds a few counts of this clone. J is TRBJ1-1 and V is TRBV6-1; no clear D. Germline V gene lookup returns CDR1 MNHNS and CDR2 SASEGT. Trimming removed 11 bases from V and 4 bases from J, with 17 bases in between. The CDR3 loop spans 13 amino acids. The chain's CDR3 is CASGLMRVTEAFF. The CDR3 nucleotides read TGTGCCTCGGGCCTTATGAGGGTCACTGAAGCTTTCTTT.

The V call is TRBV2, the J call TRBJ2-2, with 9 bases aligning to TRBD1. Germline V gene sequence: CDR1 SNHLY, CDR2 FYNNEI. J lost 1 base, V lost 5 bases, and 5 bases had no gene match. The CDR3 has 16 amino acids. This CDR3 is CASSISGQGNTGELFF. Here the CDR3 DNA reads TGTGCCAGCAGTATCTCGGGACAGGGGAACACCGGGGAGCTGTTTTTT. The whole variable domain, remainder taken from reference TRBV2 and TRBJ2-2, is EPEVTQTPSHQVTQMGQEVILRCVPISNHLYFYWYRQILGQKVEFLVSFYNNEISEKSEIFDDQFSVERPDGSNFTLKIRSTKLEDSAMYFCASSISGQGNTGELFFGEGSRLTVL.

This clone was found a few times. The gene calls are TRBV19 and TRBJ2-7; D gene uncertain. CDR3 size: 15 residues. Germline V lookup: CDR1 LNHDA, CDR2 SQIVND (reference sequence). The V end lost 4 bases, the J end lost 6 bases, and 19 bases lay between the germline ends. The CDR3 is CASSSLGLPPGEQYF. For the CDR3, the DNA is TGTGCCAGTAGTAGCCTCGGTCTACCCCCGGGCGAGCAGTACTTC.

J is TRBJ1-1 and V is TRBV10-3; 8 bases are shared with TRBD1. This CDR3 is built from 13 residues. Germline V gene lookup returns CDR1 ENHRY and CDR2 SYGVKD. V shed 6 bases, J shed 1 base, and the junction held 1 base outside the gene matches. CDR3: CAIRGTGNTEAFF. Here the CDR3 DNA reads TGTGCCATCAGGGGGACAGGGAACACTGAAGCTTTCTTT.

The gene calls are TRBV6-5 and TRBJ1-3; D is undetermined. CDR1 and CDR2 (germline): MNHEY, SVGAGI. This CDR3 spans 16 amino acids. The V end was cut by 0 bases, the J end by 2 bases, with 11 bases between. The CDR3 DNA reads as TGTGCCAGCAGTTACTCCCGTGAAGCTACTGGAAACACCATATATTTT. Protein: CASSYSREATGNTIYF.

In its sample, this clone was seen a few times. This chain links TRBV7-2 with TRBJ1-2; TRBD1 is a possible D gene (6 bases). Looked up from germline, CDR1 is SGHTA and CDR2 is FQGNSA. The V and J ends lost 3 bases and 6 bases respectively, with 11 bases between them. There are 13 residues in the CDR3. CDR3 sequence (DNA): TGTGCCAGCAGCTTCACGGGGGGCAATGGCTACACCTTC. Translation: CASSFTGGNGYTF.

Only a few counts were recorded for this clone. Within the sample, other DNA sequences also encode this same CDR3. The genes are TRBV7-2 and TRBJ2-3, with D uncertain. Trimming removed 4 bases from V and 2 bases from J, with 4 bases in between. The germline V gene encodes CDR1 SGHTA and CDR2 FQGNSA. This CDR3 has 12 amino acids. CDR3 region: CASSSSTDTQYF. CDR3 coding DNA: TGTGCCAGCAGCTCCTCCACAGATACGCAGTATTTT.

The genes are TRBV7-2 and TRBJ1-1; D remains ambiguous. Germline loops: CDR1 SGHTA, CDR2 FQGNSA. The CDR3 sequence is 14 residues long. V gave up 0 bases and J gave up 3 bases, with 8 bases separating them. The CDR3 spells CASSLAQRDTEAFF. In DNA form, the CDR3 reads TGTGCCAGCAGCTTAGCCCAGCGGGACACTGAAGCTTTCTTT.